Below, 20 T cell receptor beta chains from the same sample are listed, as sequenced in a study of control samples from healthy donors and cancer patients. Data came from immunoSEQ multiplex PCR; TCRdb stores just in-frame clones and leaves some out. The sample has 130,000 to 150,000 clones; around 90% are singletons. Specimen: blood. These receptors all come from a man aged 25 to 45 in good health.

The chain recombines TRBV19 with TRBJ2-7; 8 bases match TRBD1. Germline CDR1 reads LNHDA; CDR2 reads SQIVND (reference sequence). The CDR3 runs 12 residues. V shed 6 bases and J 5 bases; nucleotides not matched to a gene: 3. CDR3 protein: CASRDRVDEQYF. For the CDR3, the DNA is TGTGCCAGTAGGGACAGGGTTGACGAGCAGTACTTC.

The CDR3 here is CASSQPWTSGGAVRQFF. CDR3 nucleotides: TGTGCCAGCAGCCAACCCTGGACTAGCGGGGGGGCCGTACGGCAGTTCTTC. The V and J genes are TRBV3-1 (or the pseudogene TRBV3-2) and TRBJ2-1, with 15 positions matching TRBD2. V lost 2 bases and J lost 12; bases outside the gene matches: 11. The CDR3 is 17 residues long. The germline V gene encodes CDR1 LGHDT and CDR2 YNNKEL (reference sequence).

This clone has only one observation. The rearrangement joins TRBV5-4 to TRBJ2-5, with unresolved D. With 4 bases removed from V and 1 base from J, the gap between germline ends came to 11 bases. Germline V CDR1 and CDR2: SGHNT, YYREEE (reference sequence). This CDR3 spans 14 amino acids. The CDR3 nucleotides read TGTGCCAGCAGCCCACTGCCCAGCCAAGAGACCCAGTACTTC. As protein: CASSPLPSQETQYF. The full variable domain, rest sourced from reference TRBV5-4 and TRBJ2-5, is ETGVTQSPTHLIKTRGQQVTLRCSSQSGHNTVSWYQQALGQGPQFIFQYYREEENGRGNFPPRFSGLQFPNYSSELNVNALELDDSALYLCASSPLPSQETQYFGPGTRLLVL.

The chain employs TRBV19 and TRBJ1-3; 7 nucleotides match TRBD1. The CDR3 length is 14 residues. Germline V gives CDR1 LNHDA, CDR2 SQIVND (reference sequence). V was clipped by 10 bases and J by 4 bases; unmatched bases: 10. CDR3 sequence (DNA): TGTGCCACCCAACAGGGGCCTAACGGAAACACCATATATTTT. This encodes CATQQGPNGNTIYF.

The chain employs TRBV2 and TRBJ2-1; 8 bases map to TRBD2. V lost 7 bases, J lost 7 bases, and 3 bases stayed unmatched. This CDR3 comprises 12 residues. Germline CDR1 is SNHLY and CDR2 is FYNNEI. The CDR3 nucleotides are TGTGCCAGCAAAACTAGCGGTAATGAGCAGTTCTTC. Protein sequence: CASKTSGNEQFF.

V is TRBV20-1 and J is TRBJ1-6, with no clear D. Per germline, CDR1 DFQATT and CDR2 SNEGSKA (reference sequence). V shed 0 bases and J shed 6 bases, with 0 bases lying between them. This CDR3 is built from 11 residues. CDR3 DNA sequence: TGCAGTGCTAGAGATAATTCACCCCTCCACTTT. As protein: CSARDNSPLHF.

J is TRBJ2-5 and V is TRBV11-3, with 7 positions matching TRBD1. Germline V gives CDR1 SGHNT, CDR2 YENEEA. V shed 1 base, J shed 4 bases, and the junction held 6 bases outside the gene matches. The CDR3 is 15 residues long. The CDR3 DNA reads TGTGCCAGCAGCTTAGGGACCGGGACAGCAGAGACCCAGTACTTC. It translates to CASSLGTGTAETQYF. Filled out from reference TRBV11-3 and TRBJ2-5, the complete variable domain reads EAGVVQSPRYKIIEKKQPVAFWCNPISGHNTLYWYLQNLGQGPELLIRYENEEAVDDSQLPKDRFSAERLKGVDSTLKIQPAELGDSAVYLCASSLGTGTAETQYFGPGTRLLVL.

This chain links TRBV6-4 with TRBJ2-5, with 8 bases matching TRBD1. This CDR3 region has 20 residues. CDR1 and CDR2 (germline): MRHNA, SNTAGT. Trimming removed 11 bases from V and 6 bases from J; junction bases left unmatched: 32. The CDR3 sequence is CAVSHLGSLLRQGRWKTQYF. CDR3 nucleotide sequence: TGTGCCGTTTCTCACTTAGGGTCCTTACTTCGACAGGGGAGGTGGAAGACCCAGTACTTC.

The chain combines TRBV5-4 with TRBJ1-1; TRBD1 is a possible D gene (6 bases). Per the germline V gene, CDR1 is SGHNT and CDR2 is YYREEE (reference sequence). The CDR3 contains 18 residues. The V and J ends lost 1 base and 5 bases respectively, with 24 bases between them. CDR3 sequence: CASSLLGHTTGAETEAFF. The CDR3 nucleotides are TGTGCCAGCAGCTTGTTGGGACACACGACGGGAGCGGAAACTGAAGCTTTCTTT.

The chain employs TRBV11-3 and TRBJ2-1; 8 nucleotides line up with TRBD2. Germline CDR1 reads SGHNT; CDR2 reads YENEEA. V lost 4 bases to trimming and J lost 3 bases; unmatched junction nucleotides: 14. The length of the CDR3 is 18 residues. CDR3 coding DNA: TGTGCCAGCAGCTCGCGGTACTTGACTAGCGAAAACTACAATGAGCAGTTCTTC. Protein sequence: CASSSRYLTSENYNEQFF.

The chain has TRBV2 and TRBJ2-1, with 7 bases that match TRBD1. V shed 6 bases, J shed 7 bases, and the junction held 9 bases outside the gene matches. CDR3 size: 14 residues. CDR1 SNHLY and CDR2 FYNNEI come from the germline V gene. CDR3 amino acids: CASRLDRAINEQFF. CDR3 DNA: TGTGCCAGCAGATTAGACAGGGCAATAAATGAGCAGTTCTTC.

The rearrangement uses TRBV6-2 or TRBV6-3 and TRBJ2-3, with no clear D. V was cut by 6 bases and J by 5 bases, with 15 bases left in between. CDR1 MNHEY and CDR2 SVGEGT come from the germline V gene. This CDR3 has 14 residues. CDR3 loop: CASSYPPPRDTQYF. DNA for the CDR3: TGTGCCAGCAGCTATCCCCCCCCGAGAGATACGCAGTATTTT.

This clone was detected only once. The chain carries TRBV25-1 and TRBJ1-1; 10 positions agree with TRBD1. The germline gives CDR1 MGHDK, CDR2 SYGVNS. Trimming cost V 7 bases and J 6 bases; bases outside gene matches: 11. This CDR3 spans 15 amino acids. The CDR3 here is CASKGDRGGGAEAFF. The CDR3 region has the DNA TGTGCCAGCAAGGGGGACAGGGGCGGAGGCGCTGAAGCTTTCTTT.

The chain couples TRBV10-3 to TRBJ2-1; TRBD1 is a possible D gene (6 bases). The CDR3 extends over 13 amino acids. CDR1 and CDR2 from the germline V gene are ENHRY and SYGVKD. With 10 bases removed from V and 2 bases from J, the gap between germline ends came to 12 bases. The CDR3 DNA is TGTGCCACTGGGACAATGACCTACAATGAGCAGTTCTTC. It specifies CATGTMTYNEQFF.

The gene calls are TRBV5-5 and TRBJ2-7; 7 bases fit TRBD1. The CDR3 totals 16 residues. Unmatched junction bases numbered 9, after V lost 1 base and J lost 2 bases. Looked up from germline, CDR1 is SGHKS and CDR2 is YYEKEE (reference sequence). CDR3 DNA sequence: TGTGCCAGCAGCTTGCCTCGGACAGGAGAAGCCTACGAGCAGTACTTC. Translated: CASSLPRTGEAYEQYF.

For this clone: The same CDR3 can be traced to other DNA sequences in this sample. The chain couples TRBV6-5 to TRBJ1-1; D is unclear. The CDR3 is 11 amino acids. The germline V and J ends were trimmed by 7 bases and 2 bases, with 5 bases remaining between them. Germline V gene data show CDR1 as MNHEY and CDR2 as SVGAGI. CDR3 DNA: TGTGCCAGCACGGGAAACACTGAAGCTTTCTTT. It codes for CASTGNTEAFF.

The J gene is TRBJ2-2, the V gene TRBV27, with 9 bases that match TRBD1. V shed 7 bases, J shed 6 bases, and the junction held 9 bases outside the gene matches. Per the germline V gene, CDR1 is MNHEY and CDR2 is SMNVEV (reference sequence). The CDR3 runs 15 residues. The CDR3 nucleotides read TGTGCCAGCAAGTGGGGACAGGGTACCGCCGGGGAGCTGTTTTTT. Protein product: CASKWGQGTAGELFF.

The chain uses TRBV28 and TRBJ2-7, with 12 bases fitting TRBD2. Germline assignment: CDR1 MDHEN and CDR2 SYDVKM. The ends lost 3 bases at V and 2 bases at J; junction bases unmatched: 8. The CDR3 spans 17 residues. The CDR3: CASSFSTSGRTTYEQYF. CDR3 nucleotides: TGTGCCAGCAGTTTCTCGACTAGCGGGAGAACGACCTACGAGCAGTACTTC. Variable domain in full (rest from reference TRBV28 and TRBJ2-7): DVKVTQSSRYLVKRTGEKVFLECVQDMDHENMFWYRQDPGLGLRLIYFSYDVKMKEKGDIPEGYSVSREKKERFSLILESASTNQTSMYLCASSFSTSGRTTYEQYFGPGTRLTVT.

The gene calls are TRBV7-2 and TRBJ2-7; possible D gene TRBD1, 6 bases. The CDR3 is 12 residues long. Trimming took 5 bases from V and 10 from J, leaving 15 bases between them. Germline CDR1 and CDR2: SGHTA and FQGNSA. CDR3 loop: CASSEQGVGQYF. The CDR3 region has the DNA TGTGCCAGCAGCGAACAGGGAGTCGGCCAGTACTTC.

This clone has more than one count but fewer than ten. The rearrangement links TRBV19 to TRBJ2-1; 8 bases line up with TRBD2. Germline V gives CDR1 LNHDA, CDR2 SQIVND (reference sequence). The CDR3 extends over 16 amino acids. The junction had 8 bases not matched to a gene; V was cut back by 3 bases and J by 4 bases. Here the CDR3 DNA reads TGTGCCAGTAGTATTGAGGATAGCGGGGAGTACAATGAGCAGTTCTTC. Protein product: CASSIEDSGEYNEQFF.